Listed below are T cell receptor beta chains from one sample, sequenced in a study of CXCR3-negative and CXCR3-positive naive CD8 T cells. From its re-call of the 5' RACE reads, TCRdb lists each CDR3 protein once, without DNA. The listing contains over 95,000 distinct CDR3 sequences. Sequencing was performed on naive CXCR3+ CD8+ T cells from blood. Receptors were obtained from a human donor in good health. Some clones in this sample may be carry-over from other donors' samples. Both conserved end residues are part of each CDR3. Each record gives: J gene, V gene, CDR3 protein.

j_call: TRBJ2-4; v_call: TRBV12-3/TRBV12-4; cdr3_aa: CASSPRQGSLDIQYF
j_call: TRBJ2-7; v_call: TRBV20-1; cdr3_aa: CSANAWDSSYEQYF
j_call: TRBJ2-3; v_call: TRBV28; cdr3_aa: CASSLRAFRGTQYF
j_call: TRBJ2-7; v_call: TRBV3-1; cdr3_aa: CASSQDGGSRYEQYF
j_call: TRBJ1-2; v_call: TRBV27; cdr3_aa: CASSLSGTTFYGYTF
j_call: TRBJ2-7; v_call: TRBV27; cdr3_aa: CASSTGLAGYSRDEQYF
j_call: TRBJ2-5; v_call: TRBV28; cdr3_aa: CASSSTSGQLQETQYF
j_call: TRBJ2-7; v_call: TRBV7-9; cdr3_aa: CASSLRQGGEQYF
j_call: TRBJ2-7; v_call: TRBV23-1; cdr3_aa: CASSQSPGRYF
j_call: TRBJ2-7; v_call: TRBV7-9; cdr3_aa: CASSPPEVDEQYF
j_call: TRBJ2-7; v_call: TRBV7-3; cdr3_aa: CASSLKGGIPYEQYF
j_call: TRBJ2-7; v_call: TRBV20-1; cdr3_aa: CSALDSTYEQYF
j_call: TRBJ2-3; v_call: TRBV7-6; cdr3_aa: CASSFVTFDTDTQYF
j_call: TRBJ2-1; v_call: TRBV15; cdr3_aa: CATSTSGTFYNEQFF
j_call: TRBJ2-7; v_call: TRBV29-1; cdr3_aa: CSVEDLGQGNHEQYF